This T cell receptor beta chain was sequenced during a study of T cell responses to AZD1222 COVID-19 vaccine. Broader study findings: Repertoire collection took place solely once the T cell response had peaked. Seropositive at baseline were only a handful of AZD1222 recipients.

Germline-derived CDR1 and CDR2 are SGHVS and FQNEAQ. The junction had 12 bases not matched to a gene; V was cut back by 5 bases and J by 7 bases. The CDR3 totals 17 residues. Sequencing was performed with immunoSEQ multiplex PCR; in TCRdb, only in-frame clones are kept and a portion is missing. Here the sample spans around 130,000 clones, 85% to 95% being singletons. A note on this clone: Its target is not known.

The chain links TRBV7-8 to TRBJ2-1; TRBD2 matches at 12 bases. This TCR derives from an adult in good health. The specimen was peripheral blood, collected on day 0 of AZD1222 vaccination. The CDR3 DNA reads as TGTGCCAGCAGCCCATCACTAGGACTAGCGGGAAGGAATGAGCAGTTCTTC. It yields the protein CASSPSLGLAGRNEQFF.